This T cell receptor (beta chain) was profiled in a study of Graves' ophthalmopathy and Graves' hyperthyroidism. General study points: Ophthalmopathy could be told apart from stable hyperthyroidism by a 13-signature model (around 90% sensitivity, 80% to 84% specificity). The study's model predicted ophthalmopathy progression at approximately 71% sensitivity and almost 75% specificity.

The V and J ends lost 7 bases and 0 bases respectively, with 12 bases between them. The CDR3 runs 15 residues. The germline V gene encodes CDR1 MNHEY and CDR2 SVGAGI. Only newly diagnosed hyperthyroidism patients aged 18 to 65, with under 2 months' duration, were enrolled. Pregnant or lactating patients and those with other autoimmune diseases or uncontrolled infections were excluded. Beta-chain TCR CDR3 regions were amplified from RNA transcripts. First-round RT-PCR used HTBI primers; second-round multiplex PCR followed. From the multiplex PCR reads, TCRdb called clonotypes with MiXCR, one entry per CDR3 protein. The sample carries around 1.1 million distinct CDR3 sequences, roughly 35% recorded once. In regard to this clonotype: What it recognizes is unknown.

This receptor was obtained from an adult man with Graves' hyperthyroidism. The rearrangement uses TRBV6-5 and TRBJ1-4, with D perhaps matching TRBD1 (5 bases). The sample was peripheral blood or thyroid tissue (not recorded which). The CDR3 sequence is CASKYKGATNEKLFF. CDR3 coding DNA: TGTGCCAGCAAGTACAAAGGGGCAACTAATGAAAAACTGTTTTTT.